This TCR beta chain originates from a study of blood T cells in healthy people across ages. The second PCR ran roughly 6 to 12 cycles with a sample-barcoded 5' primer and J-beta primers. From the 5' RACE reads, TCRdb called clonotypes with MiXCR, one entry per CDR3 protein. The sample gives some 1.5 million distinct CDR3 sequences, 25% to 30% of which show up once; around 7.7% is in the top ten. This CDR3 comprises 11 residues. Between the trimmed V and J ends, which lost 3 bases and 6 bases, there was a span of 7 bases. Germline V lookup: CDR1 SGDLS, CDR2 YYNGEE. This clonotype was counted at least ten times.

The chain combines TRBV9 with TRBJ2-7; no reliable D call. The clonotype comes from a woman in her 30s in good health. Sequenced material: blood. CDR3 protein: CASSAAGEQYF. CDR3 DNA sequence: TGTGCCAGCAGCGCCGCAGGCGAGCAGTACTTC.